What follows describes a single T cell receptor (beta chain). Per the authors' pipeline: Filtering differed, since immunoSEQ gave only junction sequences and no quality scores. Data came from immunoSEQ multiplex PCR; TCRdb stores just in-frame clones and leaves some out. That table gives V, J and clone size, and the DNA gave D and trimming. Altogether a few million clones are present, roughly nine tenths being singletons, with the ten largest covering around 0.14%. The sample is drawn from a study of shared clonotypes between healthy human individuals. The investigators split CD4+ cells into a CD45RA+ naive subset and a CD45RA-negative memory subset. From germline, CDR1 is MNHEY and CDR2 SVGAGI. Trimming removed 0 bases at V and 4 bases at J, with 9 bases between. The CDR3 loop spans 15 amino acids.

This receptor was obtained from a man aged 18 to 35 in good health. V usage is TRBV6-5 and J usage is TRBJ2-2; no clear D. Input material: naive CD4+ T cells sorted from blood. Specified subset: CD45RA+ positively selected. DNA of the CDR3: TGTGCCAGCAGTTACTCGGTTCTGGGCACCGGGGAGCTGTTTTTT. Residues: CASSYSVLGTGELFF.